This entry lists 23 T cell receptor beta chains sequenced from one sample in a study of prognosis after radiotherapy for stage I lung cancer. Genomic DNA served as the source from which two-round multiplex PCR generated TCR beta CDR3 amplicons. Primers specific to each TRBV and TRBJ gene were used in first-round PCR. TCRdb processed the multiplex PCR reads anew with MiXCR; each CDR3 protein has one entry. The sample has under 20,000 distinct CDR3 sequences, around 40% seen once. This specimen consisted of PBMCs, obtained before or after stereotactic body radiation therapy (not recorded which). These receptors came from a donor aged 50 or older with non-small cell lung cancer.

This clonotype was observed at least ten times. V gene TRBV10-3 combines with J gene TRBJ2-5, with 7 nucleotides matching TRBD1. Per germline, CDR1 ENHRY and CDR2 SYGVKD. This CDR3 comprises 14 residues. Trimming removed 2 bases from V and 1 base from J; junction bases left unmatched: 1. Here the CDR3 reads CAISEGTVQETQYF. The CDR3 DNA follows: TGTGCCATCAGTGAGGGGACAGTCCAAGAGACCCAGTACTTC.

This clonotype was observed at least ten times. The CDR3 DNA reads TGCGCCAGCAGCACGGGCGGCGGGGTTAGCACCGGGGAGCTGTTTTTT. Its translation: CASSTGGGVSTGELFF. The rearrangement uses TRBV5-1 and TRBJ2-2, with D perhaps TRBD2 (6 bases). V gave up 4 bases and J gave up 4 bases, with 17 bases separating them. The CDR3 extends over 16 amino acids. Germline lookup yields CDR1 SGHRS and CDR2 YFSETQ.

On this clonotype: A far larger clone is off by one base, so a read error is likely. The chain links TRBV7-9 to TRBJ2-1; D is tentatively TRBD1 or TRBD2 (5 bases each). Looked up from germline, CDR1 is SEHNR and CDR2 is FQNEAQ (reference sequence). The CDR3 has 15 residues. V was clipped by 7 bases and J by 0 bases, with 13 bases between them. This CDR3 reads CASISGTSSYNEQFF. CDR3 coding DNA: TGTGCCAGCATATCCGGGACGAGCTCCTACAATGAGCAGTTCTTC.

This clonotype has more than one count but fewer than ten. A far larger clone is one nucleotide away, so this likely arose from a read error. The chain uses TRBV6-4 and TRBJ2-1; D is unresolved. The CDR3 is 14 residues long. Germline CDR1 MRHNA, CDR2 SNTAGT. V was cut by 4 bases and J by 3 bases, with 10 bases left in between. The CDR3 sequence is CASSVRGGYNEQFF. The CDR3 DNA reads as TGTGCCAGCAGTGTACGCGGTGGCTACAATGAGCAGTTCTTC.

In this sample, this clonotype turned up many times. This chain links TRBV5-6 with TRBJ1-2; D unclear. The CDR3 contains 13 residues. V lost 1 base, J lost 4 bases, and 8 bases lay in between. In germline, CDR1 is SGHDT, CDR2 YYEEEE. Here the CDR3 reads CASSLTAAYGYTF. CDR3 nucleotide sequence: TGTGCCAGCAGCTTGACAGCGGCCTATGGCTACACCTTC.

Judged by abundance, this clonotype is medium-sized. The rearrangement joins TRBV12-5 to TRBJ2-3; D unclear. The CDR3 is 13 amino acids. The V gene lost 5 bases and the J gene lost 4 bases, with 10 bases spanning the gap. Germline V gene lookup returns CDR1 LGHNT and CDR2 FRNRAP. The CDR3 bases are TGTGCTAGTGGTCTCGCCGGCGCAGATACGCAGTATTTT. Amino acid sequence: CASGLAGADTQYF.

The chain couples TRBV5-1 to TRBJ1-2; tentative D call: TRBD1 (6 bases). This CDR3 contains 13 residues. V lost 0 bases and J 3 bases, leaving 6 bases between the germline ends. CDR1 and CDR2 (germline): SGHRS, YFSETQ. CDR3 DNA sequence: TGCGCCAGCAGCTTGGCAGGGGACTATGGCTACACCTTC. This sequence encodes CASSLAGDYGYTF.

CDR3 sequence: CASTGQNTGYLFF. The CDR3 region has the DNA TGTGCCAGCACCGGACAGAACACCGGGTATCTGTTTTTT. V and J are TRBV2 and TRBJ2-2, with TRBD1 as a possible D gene (6 bases). CDR3 length: 13 residues. The germline V and J ends were trimmed by 7 bases and 14 bases, with 20 bases remaining between them. Germline V gives CDR1 SNHLY, CDR2 FYNNEI.

The CDR3 here is CASSPQNTEAFF. For the CDR3, the DNA is TGTGCCAGCAGCCCCCAGAACACTGAAGCTTTCTTT. V gene TRBV14 combines with J gene TRBJ1-1; D is unresolved. The germline V gene has CDR1 SGHDN and CDR2 FVKESK. Deletions cut 4 bases from V and 1 base from J, with 4 bases between. The CDR3 loop spans 12 amino acids.

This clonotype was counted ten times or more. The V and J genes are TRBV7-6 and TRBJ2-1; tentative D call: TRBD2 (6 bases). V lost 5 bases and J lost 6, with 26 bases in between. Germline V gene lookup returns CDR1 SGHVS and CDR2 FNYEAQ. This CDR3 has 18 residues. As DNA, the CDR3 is TGTGCCAGCAGCCCGTCCCACCCCCGGGACGGCGGGGCCAATGAGCAGTTCTTC. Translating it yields CASSPSHPRDGGANEQFF.

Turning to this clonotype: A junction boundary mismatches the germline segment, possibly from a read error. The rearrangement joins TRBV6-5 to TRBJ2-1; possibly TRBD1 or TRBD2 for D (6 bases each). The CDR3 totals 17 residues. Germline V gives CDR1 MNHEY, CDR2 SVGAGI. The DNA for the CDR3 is TGTGCCAGCATTTACCCCTGGGGGGATTACAGGGCTGGCGAGCAGTTCTTC. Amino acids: CASIYPWGDYRAGEQFF.

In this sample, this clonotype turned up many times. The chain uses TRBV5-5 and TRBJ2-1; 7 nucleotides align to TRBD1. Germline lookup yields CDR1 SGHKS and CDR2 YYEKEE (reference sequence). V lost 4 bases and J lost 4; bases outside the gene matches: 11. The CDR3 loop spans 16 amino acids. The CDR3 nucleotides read TGTGCCAGCAGCGGGCCGGACAGGCTATCGTACAATGAGCAGTTCTTC. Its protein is CASSGPDRLSYNEQFF.

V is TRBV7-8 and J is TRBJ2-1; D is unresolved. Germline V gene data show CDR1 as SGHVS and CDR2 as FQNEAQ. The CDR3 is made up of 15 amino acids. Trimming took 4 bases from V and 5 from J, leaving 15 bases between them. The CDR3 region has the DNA TGTGCCAGCAGCTCATTCGGAGTTAGAGACAATGAGCAGTTCTTC. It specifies CASSSFGVRDNEQFF. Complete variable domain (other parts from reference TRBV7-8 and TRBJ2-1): GAGVSQSPRYKVAKRGQDVALRCDPISGHVSLFWYQQALGQGPEFLTYFQNEAQLDKSGLPSDRFFAERPEGSVSTLKIQRTQQEDSAVYLCASSSFGVRDNEQFFGPGTRLTVL.

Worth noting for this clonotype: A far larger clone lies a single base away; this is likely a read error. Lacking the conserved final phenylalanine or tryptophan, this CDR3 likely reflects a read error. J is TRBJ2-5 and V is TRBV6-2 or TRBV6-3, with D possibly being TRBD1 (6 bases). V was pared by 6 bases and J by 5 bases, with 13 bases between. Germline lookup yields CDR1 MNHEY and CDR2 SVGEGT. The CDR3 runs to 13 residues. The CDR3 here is CASRTQGLETQYL. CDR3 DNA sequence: TGTGCCAGCAGGACCCAGGGGCTGGAGACCCAGTACTTA.

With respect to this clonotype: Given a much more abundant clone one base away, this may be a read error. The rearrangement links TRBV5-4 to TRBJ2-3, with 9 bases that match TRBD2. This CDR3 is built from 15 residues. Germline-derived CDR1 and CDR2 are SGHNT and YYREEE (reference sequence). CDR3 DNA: TGTTCCAGCAGATTGAAAGCGGGAGGACTAAATACGCAGTATTTT. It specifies CSSRLKAGGLNTQYF. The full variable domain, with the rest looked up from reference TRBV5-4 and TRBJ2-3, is ETGVTQSPTHLIKTRGQQVTLRCSSQSGHNTVSWYQQALGQGPQFIFQYYREEENGRGNFPPRFSGLQFPNYSSELNVNALELDDSALYLCSSRLKAGGLNTQYFGPGTRLTVL.

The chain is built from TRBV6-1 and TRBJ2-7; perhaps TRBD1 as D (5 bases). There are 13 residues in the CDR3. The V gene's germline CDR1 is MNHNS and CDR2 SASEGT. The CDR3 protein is CVSRKDTIYEQYF. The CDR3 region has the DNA TGTGTCAGTCGGAAGGACACCATTTACGAGCAGTACTTC.

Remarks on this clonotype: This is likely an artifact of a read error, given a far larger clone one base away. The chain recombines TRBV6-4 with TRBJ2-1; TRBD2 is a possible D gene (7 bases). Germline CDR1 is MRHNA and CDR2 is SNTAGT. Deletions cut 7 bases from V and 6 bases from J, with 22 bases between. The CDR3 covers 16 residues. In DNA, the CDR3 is TGTGCCAGCATTCAAACGCGGGGGCGTGCTGGCAATGAGCAGTTCTTC. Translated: CASIQTRGRAGNEQFF.

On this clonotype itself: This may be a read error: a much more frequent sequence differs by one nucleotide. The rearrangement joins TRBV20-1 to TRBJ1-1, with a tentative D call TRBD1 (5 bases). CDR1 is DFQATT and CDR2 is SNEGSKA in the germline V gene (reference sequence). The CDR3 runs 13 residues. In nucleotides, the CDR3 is TGCAGTGCCACCCGGGGCATGAACACTGAAGCTTCCTTT. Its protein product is CSATRGMNTEASF.

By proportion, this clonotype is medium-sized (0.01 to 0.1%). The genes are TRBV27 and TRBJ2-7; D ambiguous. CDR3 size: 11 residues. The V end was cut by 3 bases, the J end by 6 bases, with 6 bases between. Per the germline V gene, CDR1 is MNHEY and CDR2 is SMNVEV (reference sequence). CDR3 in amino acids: CASSFLGEQYF. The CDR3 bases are TGTGCCAGCAGTTTCTTGGGCGAGCAGTACTTC.

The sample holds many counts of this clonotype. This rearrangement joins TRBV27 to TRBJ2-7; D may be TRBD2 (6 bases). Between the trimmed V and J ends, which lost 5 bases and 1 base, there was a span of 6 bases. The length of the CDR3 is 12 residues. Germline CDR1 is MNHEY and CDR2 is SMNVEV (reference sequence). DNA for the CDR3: TGTGCCAGCAGTGCGGGATCCTACGAGCAGTACTTC. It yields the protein CASSAGSYEQYF.

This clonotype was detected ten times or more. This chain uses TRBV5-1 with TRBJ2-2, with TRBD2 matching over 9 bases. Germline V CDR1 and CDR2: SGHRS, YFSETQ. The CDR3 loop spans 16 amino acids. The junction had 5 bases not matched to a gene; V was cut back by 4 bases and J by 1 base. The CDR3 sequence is CASSLRTSENTGELFF. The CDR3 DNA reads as TGCGCCAGCAGCCTCCGGACTAGCGAGAACACCGGGGAGCTGTTTTTT. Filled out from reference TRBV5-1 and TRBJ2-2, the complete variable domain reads KAGVTQTPRYLIKTRGQQVTLSCSPISGHRSVSWYQQTPGQGLQFLFEYFSETQRNKGNFPGRFSGRQFSNSRSEMNVSTLELGDSALYLCASSLRTSENTGELFFGEGSRLTVL.

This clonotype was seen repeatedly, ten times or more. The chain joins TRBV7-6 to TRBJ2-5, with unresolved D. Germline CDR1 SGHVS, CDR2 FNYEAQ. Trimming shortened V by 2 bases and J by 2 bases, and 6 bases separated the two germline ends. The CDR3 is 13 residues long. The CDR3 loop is CASSLTQQETQYF. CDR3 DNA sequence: TGTGCCAGCAGCTTAACCCAGCAAGAGACCCAGTACTTC. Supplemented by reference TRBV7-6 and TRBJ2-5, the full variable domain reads GAGVSQSPRYKVTKRGQDVALRCDPISGHVSLYWYRQALGQGPEFLTYFNYEAQQDKSGLPNDRFSAERPEGSISTLTIQRTEQRDSAMYRCASSLTQQETQYFGPGTRLLVL.

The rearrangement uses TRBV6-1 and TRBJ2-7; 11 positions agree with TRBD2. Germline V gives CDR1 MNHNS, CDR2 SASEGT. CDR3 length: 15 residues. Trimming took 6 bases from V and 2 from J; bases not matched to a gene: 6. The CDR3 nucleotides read TGTGCCAGCAGGAAACTAGCGGGAGTCGCCTACGAGCAGTACTTC. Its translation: CASRKLAGVAYEQYF.